A selection of T cell receptor beta chains follows, all from one sample in a study of a mutant IDH1 vaccine in newly diagnosed glioma. Assay used: immunoSEQ multiplex PCR; TCRdb lists only in-frame clones, some missing. This table has approximately 81,000 clones, roughly 85% appearing once. These receptors have no identified antigens. The input for sequencing was PBMCs, taken from a glioma patient whose treatment included an IDH1 peptide vaccine. Every receptor here comes from a man aged 25 to 45 with glioma. Some clones in this sample may be carry-over from other donors' samples. Both conserved end residues are part of each CDR3. D genes are given only for firm matches. Clone size is shown for a subset of rows, as once, few, many or a class of expanded clone.

NA,TRBV29-1,TRBJ2-1,23,TRBD2,CSEPKERWNPSGSGSSSYNEQFF,TGCAGCGAACCTAAAGAGCGTTGGAATCCATCTGGTAGCGGGTCGAGCTCCTACAATGAGCAGTTCTTC
NA,TRBV19,TRBJ1-2,13,NA,CASRSDSNYGYTF,TGTGCCAGTAGATCCGACAGCAACTATGGCTACACCTTC
NA,TRBV19,TRBJ2-5,15,NA,CASRETAPGIQTQYF,TGTGCCAGTAGGGAGACAGCCCCCGGAATCCAGACCCAGTACTTC
NA,TRBV11-3,TRBJ2-7,13,TRBD1,CASSRGQLYEQYF,TGTGCCAGCAGCCGGGGACAGCTATACGAGCAGTACTTC
NA,TRBV5-8,TRBJ1-4,15,NA,CASSFMGRVGEKLFF,TGTGCCAGCAGCTTCATGGGGAGAGTAGGTGAAAAACTGTTTTTT
NA,TRBV10-3,TRBJ1-6,13,NA,CAISGTLNSPLHF,TGTGCCATCAGTGGGACACTCAATTCACCCCTCCACTTT
NA,TRBV15,TRBJ2-3,17,TRBD2,CATSREGFAGGSDTQYF,TGTGCCACCAGCAGAGAGGGTTTCGCGGGGGGGTCAGATACGCAGTATTTT
NA,TRBV4-2,TRBJ2-1,16,TRBD2,CASSRPSGGSYNEQFF,TGTGCCAGCAGCCGACCTAGCGGGGGCTCCTACAATGAGCAGTTCTTC
NA,TRBV7-6,TRBJ2-3,12,NA,CASSRRADTQYF,TGTGCCAGCAGCCGCCGGGCAGATACGCAGTATTTT
NA,TRBV27,TRBJ1-1,14,NA,CASRRGATYTEAFF,TGTGCCAGCAGAAGAGGGGCCACCTACACTGAAGCTTTCTTT
NA,TRBV7-9,TRBJ1-2,17,NA,CASSTRDPNLEIYGYTF,TGTGCCAGCAGCACCCGGGACCCTAACCTCGAAATATATGGCTACACCTTC
NA,TRBV5-4,TRBJ2-7,16,NA,CASSLLPDLTSYEQYF,TGTGCCAGCAGCTTGTTACCAGACCTTACTTCCTACGAGCAGTACTTC
NA,TRBV7-9,TRBJ2-2,16,NA,CASSLGWQIRTGELFF,TGTGCCAGCAGCTTAGGATGGCAGATTCGCACCGGGGAGCTGTTTTTT
NA,TRBV5-1,TRBJ2-7,12,NA,CASSLEGIEQYF,TGCGCCAGCAGCTTGGAGGGTATCGAGCAGTACTTC
few,TRBV12-5,TRBJ1-2,15,NA,CASGLVGSTAYGYTF,TGTGCTAGTGGTTTGGTGGGGAGCACCGCCTATGGCTACACCTTC
NA,TRBV7-2,TRBJ2-1,14,TRBD2,CASMPAGGHNEQFF,TGTGCCAGCATGCCAGCGGGGGGGCACAATGAGCAGTTCTTC
NA,TRBV5-6,TRBJ1-3,12,NA,CASSLGGNTIYF,TGTGCCAGCAGCTTGGGGGGAAACACCATATATTTT
NA,TRBV21-1,TRBJ1-1,14,NA,CASSPMIGNTEAFF,TGTGCCAGCAGCCCTATGATAGGGAATACTGAAGCTTTCTTT
NA,TRBV27,TRBJ2-2,14,TRBD2,CASSLGTSAGELFF,TGTGCCAGCAGTTTAGGGACTAGTGCCGGGGAGCTGTTTTTT
once,TRBV9,TRBJ2-2,14,NA,CASSVARATGELFF,TGTGCCAGCAGCGTAGCCAGAGCCACCGGGGAGCTGTTTTTT
NA,TRBV7-9,TRBJ2-1,12,NA,CASSLSGNEQFF,TGTGCCAGCAGCTTAAGTGGCAATGAGCAGTTCTTC
NA,TRBV25-1,TRBJ1-6,12,NA,CASSEGRSPLHF,TGTGCCAGCAGTGAAGGAAGATCACCCCTCCACTTT
NA,TRBV2,TRBJ2-7,11,NA,CASSAGTEQYF,TGTGCCAGCAGTGCCGGGACGGAGCAGTACTTC
NA,TRBV30,TRBJ1-4,13,TRBD1,CAWETGAGEKLFF,TGTGCCTGGGAGACAGGGGCAGGAGAAAAACTGTTTTTT
few,TRBV5-6,TRBJ1-1,13,NA,CASSESQASEAFF,TGTGCCAGCAGCGAATCACAGGCCTCTGAAGCTTTCTTT
NA,TRBV10-2,TRBJ2-1,15,TRBD2,CASRTLAGTYNEQFF,TGCGCCAGCAGGACACTAGCGGGAACCTACAATGAGCAGTTCTTC
NA,TRBV9,TRBJ2-3,16,TRBD2,CASSAGLAGGQDTQYF,TGTGCCAGCAGCGCTGGACTAGCGGGGGGGCAAGATACGCAGTATTTT
NA,TRBV29-1,TRBJ2-7,12,TRBD1,CSATGQDYEQYF,TGCAGCGCCACGGGACAGGACTACGAGCAGTACTTC
few,TRBV7-3,TRBJ1-1,15,TRBD1,CASSWGTGENTEAFF,TGTGCCAGCAGCTGGGGGACAGGGGAAAACACTGAAGCTTTCTTT
once,TRBV6-1,TRBJ2-1,14,NA,CASSEMGSGNEQFF,TGTGCCAGCAGTGAAATGGGATCTGGGAATGAGCAGTTCTTC
NA,TRBV4-1,TRBJ2-6,15,NA,CASTITVAGTNVLTF,TGCGCCAGCACAATCACAGTAGCAGGGACCAACGTCCTGACTTTC
NA,TRBV10-3,TRBJ2-7,11,NA,CAISDGYEQYF,TGTGCCATCAGCGACGGCTACGAGCAGTACTTC
NA,TRBV5-4,TRBJ2-1,16,TRBD2,CASSLRLAGAYNEQFF,TGTGCCAGCAGCTTAAGACTAGCGGGGGCCTACAATGAGCAGTTCTTC
NA,TRBV9,TRBJ1-2,14,NA,CASSPRDQEHGYTF,TGTGCCAGCAGCCCCCGGGACCAAGAACATGGCTACACCTTC
NA,TRBV6-1,TRBJ1-5,13,NA,CASSEAETQPQHF,TGTGCCAGCAGTGAAGCGGAGACTCAGCCCCAGCATTTT
once,TRBV5-1,TRBJ1-4,14,NA,CASSLVAGNEKLFF,TGCGCCAGCAGCTTGGTCGCCGGTAATGAAAAACTGTTTTTT
NA,TRBV6-5,TRBJ1-1,14,TRBD1,CASSRQGASTEAFF,TGTGCCAGCAGTCGACAGGGGGCAAGCACTGAAGCTTTCTTT
NA,TRBV14,TRBJ1-2,14,TRBD1,CASSQGGGTHGYTF,TGTGCCAGCAGCCAAGGAGGGGGCACGCATGGCTACACCTTC
NA,TRBV7-2,TRBJ1-2,14,NA,CASSTLGVRYGYTF,TGTGCCAGCAGCACACTGGGGGTTCGGTATGGCTACACCTTC
once,TRBV7-9,TRBJ2-3,11,NA,CASSQVDTQYF,TGTGCCAGCAGCCAGGTCGATACGCAGTATTTT